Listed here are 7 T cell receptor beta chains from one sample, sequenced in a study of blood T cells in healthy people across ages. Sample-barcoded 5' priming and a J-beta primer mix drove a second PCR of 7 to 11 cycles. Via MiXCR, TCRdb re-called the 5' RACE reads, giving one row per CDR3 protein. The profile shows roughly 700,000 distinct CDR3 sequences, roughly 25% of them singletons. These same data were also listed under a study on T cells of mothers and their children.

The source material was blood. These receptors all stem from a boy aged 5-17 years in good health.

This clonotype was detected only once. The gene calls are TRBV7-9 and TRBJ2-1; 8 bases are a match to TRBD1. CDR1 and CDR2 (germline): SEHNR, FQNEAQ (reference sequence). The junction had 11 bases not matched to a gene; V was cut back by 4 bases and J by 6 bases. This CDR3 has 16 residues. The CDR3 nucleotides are TGTGCCAGCAGCTACGCAGGCAGGGGGCGTATCAATGAGCAGTTCTTC. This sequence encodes CASSYAGRGRINEQFF.

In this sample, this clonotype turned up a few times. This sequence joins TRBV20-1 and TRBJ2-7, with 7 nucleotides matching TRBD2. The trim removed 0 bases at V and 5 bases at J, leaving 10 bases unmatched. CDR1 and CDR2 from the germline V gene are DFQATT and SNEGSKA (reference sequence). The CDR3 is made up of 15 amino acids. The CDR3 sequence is CSARDRDSGFDEQYF. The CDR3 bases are TGCAGTGCTAGAGATCGGGATAGCGGGTTTGACGAGCAGTACTTC.

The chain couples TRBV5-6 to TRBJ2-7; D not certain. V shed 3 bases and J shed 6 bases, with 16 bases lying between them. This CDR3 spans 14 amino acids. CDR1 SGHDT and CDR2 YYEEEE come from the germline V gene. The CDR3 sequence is CASSSSGPVGEQYF. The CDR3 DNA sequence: TGTGCCAGCAGCTCCTCCGGGCCAGTGGGCGAGCAGTACTTC.

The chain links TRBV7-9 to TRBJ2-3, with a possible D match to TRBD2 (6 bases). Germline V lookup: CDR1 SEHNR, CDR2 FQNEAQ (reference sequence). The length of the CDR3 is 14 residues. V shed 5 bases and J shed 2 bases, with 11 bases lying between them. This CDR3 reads CASSQWDSTDTQYF. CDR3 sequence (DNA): TGTGCCAGCAGCCAGTGGGACTCCACAGATACGCAGTATTTT.

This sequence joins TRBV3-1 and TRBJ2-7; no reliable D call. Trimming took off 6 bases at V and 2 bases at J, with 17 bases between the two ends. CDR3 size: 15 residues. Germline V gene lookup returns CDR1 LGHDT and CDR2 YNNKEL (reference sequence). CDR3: CASSSAAAIAYEQYF. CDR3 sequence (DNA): TGTGCCAGCAGTTCGGCAGCAGCTATAGCCTACGAGCAGTACTTC.

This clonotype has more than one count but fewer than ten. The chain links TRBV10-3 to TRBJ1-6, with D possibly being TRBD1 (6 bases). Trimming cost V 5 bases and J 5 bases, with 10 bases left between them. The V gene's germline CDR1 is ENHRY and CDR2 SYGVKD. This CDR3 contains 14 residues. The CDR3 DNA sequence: TGTGCCATCAGTTCAGGGGATAATAATTCACCCCTCCACTTT. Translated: CAISSGDNNSPLHF.

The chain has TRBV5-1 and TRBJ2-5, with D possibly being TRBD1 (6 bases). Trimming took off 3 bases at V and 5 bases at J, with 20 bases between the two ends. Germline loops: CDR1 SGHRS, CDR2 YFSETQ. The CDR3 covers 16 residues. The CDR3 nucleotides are TGCGCCAGCAGCTCCCCAGGAATTAGCACAGGGGAGACCCAGTACTTC. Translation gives CASSSPGISTGETQYF.